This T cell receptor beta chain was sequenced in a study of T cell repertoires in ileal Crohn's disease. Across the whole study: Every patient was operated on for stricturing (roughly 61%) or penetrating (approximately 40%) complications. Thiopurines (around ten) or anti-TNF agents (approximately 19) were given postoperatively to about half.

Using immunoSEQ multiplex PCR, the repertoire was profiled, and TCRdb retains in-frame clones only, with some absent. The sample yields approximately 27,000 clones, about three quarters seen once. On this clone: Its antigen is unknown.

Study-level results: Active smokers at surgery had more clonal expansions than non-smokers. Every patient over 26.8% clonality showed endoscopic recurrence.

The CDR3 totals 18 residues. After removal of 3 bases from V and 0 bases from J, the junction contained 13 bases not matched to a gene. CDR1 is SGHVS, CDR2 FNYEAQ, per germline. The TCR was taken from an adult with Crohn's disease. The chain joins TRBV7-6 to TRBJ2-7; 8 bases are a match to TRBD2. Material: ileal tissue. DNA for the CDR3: TGTGCCAGCAGCTTGTCGTTAGCGGGGCAATCGATCTCCTACGAGCAGTACTTC. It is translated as CASSLSLAGQSISYEQYF.